This section outlines one T cell receptor (beta chain) sequence together with its context. This entry is derived from a study of blood T cell repertoires in COVID-19. Study as a whole: The origin of the acute and convalescent COVID-19 samples was the United States, Italy and Spain. Sources were T cells, B-cell-depleted T cells, or PBMCs; the material itself was cDNA or gDNA.

The CDR3 covers 17 residues. Per germline, CDR1 SNHLY and CDR2 FYNNEI. With 5 bases removed from V and 1 base from J, the gap between germline ends came to 20 bases. Original processing notes: The assay estimated nucleated cells by amplifying reference gene primers. Using immunoSEQ multiplex PCR, the repertoire was profiled, and TCRdb retains in-frame clones only, with some absent. The D gene and trimming were derived from the DNA, and the V and J assignments and clone size from that table. The sample has approximately 170,000 clones, around 90% seen once. Material for sequencing was peripheral blood. The sequence derives from a man aged 45 to 65 who had recovered from COVID-19. The chain uses TRBV2 and TRBJ2-5; possibly TRBD2 for D (7 bases). The CDR3: CASSSGKGGALQETQYF. DNA for the CDR3: TGTGCCAGCAGTTCGGGGAAGGGGGGGGCGCTCCAAGAGACCCAGTACTTC.